This paragraph reports one T cell receptor (beta chain). What it recognizes is unknown. Per the germline V gene, CDR1 is SGDLS and CDR2 is YYNGEE. V dropped 4 bases and J dropped 4; count of bases not matched to a gene: 4. The CDR3 is made up of 16 amino acids. This sample is part of a study of cytomegalovirus exposure and HLA in healthy donors. Study-wide context: An analysis done earlier identified about 100 million unique TCR beta sequences from approximately 180 million T cells. The Caucasian-associated ancestry cluster held around 76% of around 380 genotyped donors.

Study outcomes and limitations: Reports indicated that the classifier achieved high specificity and sensitivity in diagnosing cytomegalovirus status. Later analysis identified a missense DCLRE1C variant that was linked to TCR beta V- and J-gene trimming.

A multiplex PCR was run with 60 Vbeta primers and 13 Jbeta primers. Data came from immunoSEQ multiplex PCR; TCRdb stores just in-frame clones and leaves some out. The table shows about 86,000 clones, with about 75% occurring only once. The genes are TRBV9 and TRBJ2-1; 14 nucleotides match TRBD2. The sample consisted of PBMCs. The sequence came from a female donor in good health and CMV-seronegative. The CDR3 reads CASSHGTSGGYNEQFF. As DNA, the CDR3 is TGTGCCAGCAGCCACGGGACTAGCGGGGGATACAATGAGCAGTTCTTC.